This TCR beta chain was observed in a study of OX40 agonist ivuxolimab in advanced cancers. V dropped 4 bases and J dropped 7 bases, with 8 bases sitting between them. The CDR3 runs 12 residues. Germline V CDR1 and CDR2: SGHTS, YDEGEE. Study findings and constraints: Low normalized T-cell clonal expansion was also seen in some nonresponders. Blood T cells, both CD4+ and CD8+, expanded clonally by week 6 at 0.1 to 3.0 mg/kg.

Here immunoSEQ multiplex PCR was the method, and the copy in TCRdb shows in-frame clones only, minus some. The top ten hold approximately 15% of the sample, which has some 11,000 clones, more than 60% seen once. The table lists this clone with a few counts. The antigen is not known. This may be a read error, as it is one base from a much larger clone. The sequencing used CD4+ or CD8+ T cells sorted from blood, collected in a trial of the OX40 agonist ivuxolimab. The chain joins TRBV5-8 to TRBJ1-4; D unresolved. This TCR was sampled from an adult with an advanced solid tumor such as melanoma, head and neck, liver or kidney cancer. This CDR3 reads CASSPLGEKLFF. The CDR3 bases are TGTGCCAGCAGCCCCCTGGGTGAAAAACTGTTTTTT.